Below, 3 T cell receptor beta chains from the same sample are listed, as sequenced in a study of blood T cell repertoires in COVID-19. The protocol was immunoSEQ multiplex PCR, while the TCRdb copy is restricted to in-frame clones and leaves out a portion. The sample lists roughly 160,000 clones, under 90% occurring once. Sequencing used PBMCs or T cells enriched from blood (not recorded which). The receptors shown here come from a man between 60 and 75 years old who had recovered from COVID-19.

This rearrangement joins TRBV7-8 to TRBJ2-1, with D possibly being TRBD2 (5 bases). Germline loops: CDR1 SGHVS, CDR2 FQNEAQ. CDR3 length equals 14 residues. V was pared by 0 bases and J by 7 bases, with 10 bases between. Written as DNA, the CDR3 is TGTGCCAGCAGCTTAGCGGTCAGAGGGAATGAGCAGTTCTTC. This encodes CASSLAVRGNEQFF. The entire variable domain, with the rest obtained from reference TRBV7-8 and TRBJ2-1, is as follows: GAGVSQSPRYKVAKRGQDVALRCDPISGHVSLFWYQQALGQGPEFLTYFQNEAQLDKSGLPSDRFFAERPEGSVSTLKIQRTQQEDSAVYLCASSLAVRGNEQFFGPGTRLTVL.

This clone was detected ten times or more. The chain combines TRBV5-6 with TRBJ2-2; D is perhaps TRBD1 (6 bases). CDR1 is SGHDT, CDR2 YYEEEE, per germline. This CDR3 spans 15 amino acids. V lost 2 bases to trimming and J lost 3 bases, with 11 bases between them. The CDR3 DNA reads as TGTGCCAGCAGCTTCGGGACAACTTACACCGGGGAGCTGTTTTTT. This codes for CASSFGTTYTGELFF.

The chain carries TRBV7-8 and TRBJ2-4, with a weak D call TRBD2 (6 bases). CDR3 size: 18 residues. V lost 4 bases, J lost 0 bases, and 19 bases lay in between. CDR1 is SGHVS, CDR2 FQNEAQ, per germline. Here the CDR3 DNA reads TGTGCCAGCAGCTCCAATGTAGGGGTAGCGGTAGCCAAAAACATTCAGTACTTC. This sequence encodes CASSSNVGVAVAKNIQYF.